This TCR beta chain stems from a study of identical twins. Broader study findings: The study found that models underestimated out-of-frame TCR alpha sharing in monozygotic twins.

MiXCR, run by TCRdb on the 5' RACE reads, gives a single entry per CDR3 protein. The sample shows roughly 720,000 distinct CDR3 sequences, approximately 18% of them seen only once. This CDR3 region has 16 residues. Germline V gene sequence: CDR1 SGHRS, CDR2 YFSETQ. V shed 4 bases, J shed 2 bases, and the junction held 7 bases outside the gene matches. This clonotype was seen more than once but under ten times. Its antigen remains unidentified. This same sample was also part of a study on T cells expressing NK-cell markers.

The source of this sequence is a woman aged 18-35 years in good health. Sequencing used PBMCs. The chain carries TRBV5-1 and TRBJ2-3; 10 bases line up with TRBD2. The CDR3 sequence: CASSVPAGGITDTQYF. The CDR3 bases are TGCGCCAGCAGCGTCCCAGCGGGGGGGATCACAGATACGCAGTATTTT.